Below, 30 T cell receptor beta chains from the same sample are listed, as sequenced in a study of blood T cell repertoires in COVID-19. Sequencing was performed with immunoSEQ multiplex PCR; in TCRdb, only in-frame clones are kept and a portion is missing. The profile shows approximately 210,000 clones, around 86% of them singletons. Sequenced input: peripheral blood. These receptors all come from a young man who had recovered from COVID-19.

This sequence joins TRBV27 and TRBJ1-3; D is unresolved. From germline, CDR1 is MNHEY and CDR2 SMNVEV (reference sequence). V lost 0 bases and J lost 0, with 15 bases in between. This CDR3 contains 18 residues. CDR3 in amino acids: CASSLSISGIISGNTIYF. DNA for the CDR3: TGTGCCAGCAGTTTATCTATAAGCGGCATCATCTCTGGAAACACCATATATTTT.

In this sample, this clone turned up a few times. The chain employs TRBV4-1 and TRBJ2-3, with D maybe TRBD1 (6 bases). The CDR3 consists of 13 residues. V gave up 4 bases and J gave up 5 bases, with 10 bases separating them. Germline values: CDR1 MGHRA, CDR2 YSYEKL. The CDR3 DNA sequence: TGCGCCAGCAGCCGCCTACAGGGAGATACGCAGTATTTT. This gives the protein CASSRLQGDTQYF.

This clone was observed once. This chain connects TRBV5-1 to TRBJ2-7; D might be TRBD1 (6 bases). This CDR3 has 15 residues. The V end was cut by 2 bases, the J end by 0 bases, with 12 bases between. CDR1 is SGHRS and CDR2 is YFSETQ in the germline V gene. The CDR3 nucleotides read TGCGCCAGCAGCTTATCCCGGGACACCTCCTACGAGCAGTACTTC. Protein: CASSLSRDTSYEQYF. Drawing the rest from reference TRBV5-1 and TRBJ2-7, the complete variable domain is KAGVTQTPRYLIKTRGQQVTLSCSPISGHRSVSWYQQTPGQGLQFLFEYFSETQRNKGNFPGRFSGRQFSNSRSEMNVSTLELGDSALYLCASSLSRDTSYEQYFGPGTRLTVT.

The gene calls are TRBV5-4 and TRBJ1-6; a possible D gene is TRBD1 (5 bases). CDR1 SGHNT and CDR2 YYREEE come from the germline V gene (reference sequence). This CDR3 is built from 15 residues. Deletions cut 4 bases from V and 8 bases from J, with 16 bases between. CDR3 protein: CASSPGTSQHSPLHF. CDR3 DNA sequence: TGTGCCAGCAGCCCGGGGACTTCTCAGCATTCACCCCTCCACTTT.

The chain links TRBV19 to TRBJ2-7, with 7 bases aligning to TRBD1. The CDR3 extends over 13 amino acids. Germline V CDR1 and CDR2: LNHDA, SQIVND (reference sequence). The ends lost 5 bases at V and 3 bases at J; junction bases unmatched: 4. The CDR3 loop is CASSVGQIYEQYF. The CDR3 DNA sequence: TGTGCCAGTAGTGTGGGACAGATCTACGAGCAGTACTTC.

This clone appeared a few times. This chain links TRBV5-4 with TRBJ1-5; maybe TRBD1 (6 bases). Germline CDR1 reads SGHNT; CDR2 reads YYREEE (reference sequence). This CDR3 contains 14 residues. Trimming pared 5 bases from V and 5 bases from J, leaving 14 bases between. The CDR3 bases are TGTGCCAGCAGTTGGGGGGGCCGGGATCAGCCCCAGCATTTT. Protein sequence: CASSWGGRDQPQHF.

J is TRBJ1-6 and V is TRBV23-1, with 8 bases lining up with TRBD1. Being an ORF, TRBV23-1 has a function that is uncertain. V was clipped by 3 bases and J by 6 bases; unmatched bases: 16. The CDR3 consists of 19 residues. CDR3 in DNA: TGCGCCAGCAGTCATCTTAGGACAGGGCCTCTCGGGGGTAATTCACCCCTCCACTTT. Translated, it gives CASSHLRTGPLGGNSPLHF.

Only one count was recorded for this clone. The chain employs TRBV7-6 and TRBJ2-7; D might be TRBD2 (5 bases). CDR1 SGHVS and CDR2 FNYEAQ come from the germline V gene. This CDR3 comprises 14 residues. Deletions cut 5 bases from V and 2 bases from J, with 13 bases between. DNA of the CDR3: TGTGCCAGCAGCGCAGGACTGACTACCTACGAGCAGTACTTC. As protein: CASSAGLTTYEQYF.

V and J are TRBV7-7 and TRBJ1-1; 8 bases line up with TRBD1. This CDR3 has 16 amino acids. The J segment lost 0 bases and the V segment lost 4 bases, leaving 7 bases of the junction unmatched. Germline CDR1 is SSHAT and CDR2 is FNYEAQ (reference sequence). CDR3 nucleotides: TGTGCCAGCAGCTCCCGACAGGGGATGATGAACACTGAAGCTTTCTTT. It specifies CASSSRQGMMNTEAFF. The full variable domain, in which reference TRBV7-7 and TRBJ1-1 provide the parts outside the CDR3, is GAGVSQSPRYKVTKRGQDVTLRCDPISSHATLYWYQQALGQGPEFLTYFNYEAQPDKSGLPSDRFSAERPEGSISTLTIQRTEQRDSAMYRCASSSRQGMMNTEAFFGQGTRLTVV.

The chain is built from TRBV5-8 and TRBJ2-7; weak D call: TRBD2 (5 bases). V was clipped by 2 bases and J by 2 bases, with 23 bases between them. CDR1 SGHTS and CDR2 YDEGEE come from the germline V gene. This CDR3 has 18 amino acids. CDR3 bases: TGTGCCAGCAGCTTCCCCGGTAGAAGGCCATCTAGCACCTACGAGCAGTACTTC. This gives the protein CASSFPGRRPSSTYEQYF.

The chain carries TRBV2 and TRBJ1-2; 11 positions agree with TRBD1. CDR1 SNHLY and CDR2 FYNNEI come from the germline V gene. V shed 6 bases, J shed 4 bases, and the junction held 7 bases outside the gene matches. CDR3 size: 15 residues. CDR3 residues: CASRASGTGGYGYTF. The CDR3 DNA reads as TGTGCCAGCAGGGCTTCGGGGACAGGGGGCTATGGCTACACCTTC.

J is TRBJ1-2 and V is TRBV6-6; D possibly corresponds to TRBD1 (6 bases). Germline CDR1 reads MNHNY; CDR2 reads SVGAGI (reference sequence). V was shortened by 8 bases and J by 0 bases, with 13 bases between the two germline ends. CDR3 length: 14 amino acids. CDR3 DNA: TGTGCCAGCCAAAGGGGGGGGACTAACTATGGCTACACCTTC. This encodes CASQRGGTNYGYTF.

The chain employs TRBV5-6 and TRBJ2-7; D remains ambiguous. CDR3 length: 14 residues. Per the germline V gene, CDR1 is SGHDT and CDR2 is YYEEEE. Trimming took off 3 bases at V and 7 bases at J, with 17 bases between the two ends. The CDR3 sequence: CASSSLVMSAEQYF. In nucleotides, the CDR3 is TGTGCCAGCAGCTCCCTGGTCATGAGCGCGGAGCAGTACTTC.

V is TRBV19 and J is TRBJ2-7; the match to TRBD1 covers 11 bases. The CDR3 totals 15 residues. Germline trimming cut 3 bases from V and 2 bases from J; bases unmatched to any gene: 3. Germline CDR1 and CDR2: LNHDA and SQIVND (reference sequence). This CDR3 reads CASSMDRGRTYEQYF. CDR3 nucleotide sequence: TGTGCCAGTAGTATGGACAGGGGGCGCACCTACGAGCAGTACTTC.

This chain uses TRBV11-2 with TRBJ2-3, with a tentative D call TRBD2 (6 bases). Between the trimmed V and J ends, which lost 6 bases and 0 bases, there was a span of 10 bases. Per germline, CDR1 SGHAT and CDR2 FQNNGV. CDR3 length: 14 amino acids. CDR3 protein: CASRGAGSTDTQYF. CDR3 bases: TGTGCCAGCAGAGGAGCGGGTAGCACAGATACGCAGTATTTT.

The chain is built from TRBV6-5 and TRBJ2-7; TRBD1 matches at 7 bases. The CDR3 spans 14 residues. The germline CDR1 and CDR2 sequences are MNHEY and SVGAGI. V lost 2 bases and J lost 1; bases outside the gene matches: 2. DNA for the CDR3: TGTGCCAGCAGTTACAGGGACAGTTCCTACGAGCAGTACTTC. The encoded protein is CASSYRDSSYEQYF.

The chain's CDR3 is CASRPTTGVSQHF. The CDR3 bases are TGTGCCAGCAGGCCGACCACGGGGGTGTCCCAGCATTTT. The genes are TRBV12-3 or TRBV12-4 and TRBJ1-5; D perhaps matches TRBD1 (5 bases). The length of the CDR3 is 13 residues. The germline V and J ends were trimmed by 6 bases and 11 bases, with 17 bases remaining between them.

The chain combines TRBV29-1 with TRBJ1-2; D is unclear. V dropped 4 bases and J dropped 5 bases, with 8 bases sitting between them. Germline V gene sequence: CDR1 SQVTM, CDR2 ANQGSEA. The CDR3 contains 11 residues. The chain's CDR3 is CSVGETYGYTF. The CDR3 bases are TGCAGCGTTGGAGAGACTTATGGCTACACCTTC.

CDR3 nucleotides: TGTGCCATCAGGTTCCAGGGGGCCGGCGAGCAGTACTTC. Protein: CAIRFQGAGEQYF. V is TRBV10-3 and J is TRBJ2-7; 8 nucleotides align to TRBD1. Per germline, CDR1 ENHRY and CDR2 SYGVKD. This CDR3 contains 13 residues. Trimming removed 6 bases from V and 6 bases from J; junction bases left unmatched: 7.

The chain uses TRBV5-6 and TRBJ1-2; no firm D call. V lost 2 bases, J lost 4 bases, and 21 bases lay in between. From germline, CDR1 is SGHDT and CDR2 YYEEEE. CDR3 length: 17 amino acids. The CDR3 sequence: CASSLIGRTPGIYGYTF. The CDR3 DNA reads as TGTGCCAGCAGCTTAATCGGGCGTACCCCGGGGATCTATGGCTACACCTTC.

The V gene is TRBV7-9, the J gene TRBJ2-7; 7 nucleotides line up with TRBD1. V shed 5 bases, J shed 4 bases, and the junction held 8 bases outside the gene matches. The germline gives CDR1 SEHNR, CDR2 FQNEAQ (reference sequence). The CDR3 is 14 residues long. The CDR3 region has the DNA TGTGCCAGCAGCCCCCCAGGGGGTGGTTACGAGCAGTACTTC. Protein sequence: CASSPPGGGYEQYF.

The J gene is TRBJ1-1, the V gene TRBV4-3; maybe TRBD1 (6 bases). The CDR3 loop spans 17 amino acids. Germline values: CDR1 LGHNA, CDR2 YSLEER. The V end lost 5 bases, the J end lost 6 bases, and 25 bases lay between the germline ends. CDR3 region: CASSKIGGGAGLSEAFF. CDR3 nucleotides: TGCGCCAGCAGCAAAATAGGGGGGGGCGCAGGTTTGTCTGAAGCTTTCTTT.

This chain uses TRBV10-1 with TRBJ2-7, with 7 bases identical to TRBD1. The germline V gene has CDR1 WNHNN and CDR2 SYGVQD (reference sequence). The V and J ends lost 3 bases and 6 bases, in that order; junction bases with no gene match: 11. CDR3 length: 15 residues. DNA for the CDR3: TGCGCCAGCAGTGAAAGTCCGGACAGGACCAGCGAGCAGTACTTC. It translates to CASSESPDRTSEQYF.

V gene TRBV6-5 combines with J gene TRBJ2-5; 7 bases map to TRBD1. With 7 bases clipped from V and 4 bases from J, the junction kept 6 bases outside the gene matches. The CDR3 loop spans 13 amino acids. Germline assignment: CDR1 MNHEY and CDR2 SVGAGI. DNA of the CDR3: TGTGCCAGCACAGGGGCAGGGGGAGAGACCCAGTACTTC. It codes for CASTGAGGETQYF.

This rearrangement joins TRBV6-5 to TRBJ1-2; 8 bases line up with TRBD1. Per the germline V gene, CDR1 is MNHEY and CDR2 is SVGAGI. V trimming: 0 bases; J trimming: 8 bases; junction bases outside the gene matches: 8. The CDR3 covers 15 residues. The CDR3 protein is CASSYSQGARSGYTF. The CDR3 DNA sequence: TGTGCCAGCAGTTACTCGCAGGGGGCGAGGTCGGGCTACACCTTC.

The gene calls are TRBV23-1 and TRBJ1-6; TRBD1 aligns across 12 bases. TRBV23-1 counts as an open reading frame of uncertain function. CDR3 size: 16 residues. Trimming at V came to 4 bases and at J to 7 bases, leaving 5 bases not matched to a gene. The CDR3 DNA sequence: TGCGCCAGCAGTCGCCCTGGGACAGGGGGCAATTCACCCCTCCACTTT. Amino acid sequence: CASSRPGTGGNSPLHF.

The V call is TRBV18, the J call TRBJ1-1, with D uncertain. Germline V gene data show CDR1 as KGHSH and CDR2 as LQKENI. Trimming removed 2 bases at V and 0 bases at J, with 10 bases between. This CDR3 comprises 15 residues. The CDR3 spells CASSPSRRLNTEAFF. CDR3 DNA sequence: TGTGCCAGCTCACCATCGCGGAGGCTGAACACTGAAGCTTTCTTT.

The genes are TRBV6-2 or TRBV6-3 and TRBJ1-5; D call uncertain. V lost 4 bases and J lost 9, with 22 bases in between. In germline, CDR1 is MNHEY, CDR2 SVGEGT. This CDR3 comprises 16 residues. The CDR3 loop reads CASSFRDTPMPLPQHF. The DNA for the CDR3 is TGTGCCAGCAGTTTCCGCGACACGCCAATGCCTCTGCCCCAGCATTTT.

This chain joins TRBV5-6 and TRBJ1-4, with TRBD1 matching 9 bases. Germline loops: CDR1 SGHDT, CDR2 YYEEEE. The V gene end was trimmed by 6 bases and the J gene end by 8 bases; junction bases not matched to a gene: 14. There are 16 residues in the CDR3. Written as DNA, the CDR3 is TGTGCCAGCACTTCCCAACCGGGACAGGGCAGCGAAAAACTGTTTTTT. Translation: CASTSQPGQGSEKLFF.

This clone was observed a single time. V is TRBV4-1 and J is TRBJ2-7, with a tentative D call TRBD2 (6 bases). Per germline, CDR1 MGHRA and CDR2 YSYEKL. The CDR3 runs to 13 residues. V was trimmed by 1 base and J by 7 bases, leaving 11 bases between them. The CDR3 sequence is CASSQVRGWEQYF. The CDR3, as DNA: TGCGCCAGCAGCCAAGTCCGGGGGTGGGAGCAGTACTTC.